The present T cell receptor beta chain was sequenced within a study of blood T cell repertoires in COVID-19. Overall study context: T cells, B-cell-depleted T cells, or PBMCs supplied cDNA or gDNA.

Looked up from germline, CDR1 is MNHEY and CDR2 is SVGAGI. The V gene lost 0 bases and the J gene lost 2 bases, with 7 bases spanning the gap. The CDR3 is 14 amino acids. Data came from immunoSEQ multiplex PCR; TCRdb stores just in-frame clones and leaves some out. The profile shows under 150,000 clones, over 80% of them singletons. The rearrangement joins TRBV6-5 to TRBJ2-5; no firm D call. The source is a man aged 50 to 60 with active COVID-19. Sequencing was performed on peripheral blood. DNA for the CDR3: TGTGCCAGCAGTTACTCGCCGCGGCAAGAGACCCAGTACTTC. Amino acid sequence: CASSYSPRQETQYF.